This T cell receptor beta chain was found in a study of OX40 agonist ivuxolimab in advanced cancers. This clone occurred once. Clones were read by immunoSEQ multiplex PCR, and TCRdb kept only the in-frame ones, dropping some. The sample lists roughly 69,000 clones; 80% to 95% were seen once. This CDR3 comprises 13 residues. Germline V gene data show CDR1 as SGHRS and CDR2 as YFSETQ. Trimming stripped 0 bases from V and 0 bases from J, with 3 bases between. Material: CD4+ or CD8+ T cells sorted from blood, obtained in a trial of the OX40 agonist ivuxolimab. The TCR comes from an adult with an advanced solid tumor such as melanoma, head and neck, liver or kidney cancer. This chain joins TRBV5-1 and TRBJ2-5, with D unresolved. In nucleotides, the CDR3 is TGCGCCAGCAGCTTGGGGTACCAAGAGACCCAGTACTTC. It yields the protein CASSLGYQETQYF.